The rows below give T cell receptor beta chains drawn from one sample of a study of shared clonotypes between healthy human individuals. This table comes from immunoSEQ multiplex PCR, and its TCRdb copy is limited to in-frame clones, with some not included. The sample lists approximately 1,500,000 clones, nearly 99% occurring once. Sequenced sample: naive CD4+ T cells sorted from blood. These receptor sequences come from a man aged 30-40 years in good health. Both conserved end residues are part of each CDR3. The order of the fields is D gene, J gene, clone size, V gene, CDR3 DNA, CDR3 protein. D genes are given only for firm matches. Some rows have no size entry. The others give once, few or many, or a class for an expanded clone.

.,TRBJ2-5,.,TRBV5-6,TGTGCCAGCAGCTTAAGGGACCAAGAGACCCAGTACTTC,CASSLRDQETQYF
TRBD2,TRBJ2-1,.,TRBV15,TGTGCCACCAGCAGAGGGGGAGGGGCGAGCTCCTACAATGAGCAGTTCTTC,CATSRGGGASSYNEQFF
TRBD1,TRBJ1-1,.,TRBV5-6,TGTGCCAGCAGCGCACGACAGGGGCCCATGAACACTGAAGCTTTCTTT,CASSARQGPMNTEAFF
.,TRBJ1-2,once,TRBV6-5,TGTGCCAGCAGTTACTATACAGGGATAAACTATGGCTACACCTTC,CASSYYTGINYGYTF
.,TRBJ1-1,once,TRBV5-4,TGTGCCAGCAGCTCCTCCCCAGTTGAAGCTTTCTTT,CASSSSPVEAFF
TRBD1,TRBJ1-5,.,TRBV5-5,TGTGCCAGCAGCTCGACGGACAGGGGGGCACAACCCCAGCATTTT,CASSSTDRGAQPQHF
.,TRBJ1-3,.,TRBV9,TGTGCCAGCAGCGTAGGGGGGACACATGGAAACACCATATATTTT,CASSVGGTHGNTIYF
.,TRBJ2-7,.,TRBV6-5,TGTGCCAGCAGTTCCCCCGGTGGGGACAAGTCCTACGAGCAGTACTTC,CASSSPGGDKSYEQYF
TRBD1,TRBJ1-1,.,TRBV28,TGTGCCAGCAGACCCAACACGGGACAGGGGAACACTGAAGCTTTCTTT,CASRPNTGQGNTEAFF
.,TRBJ2-7,.,TRBV7-2,TGTGCCAGCAGCCCTGCAAGGTTCTACGAGCAGTACTTC,CASSPARFYEQYF
.,TRBJ1-1,once,TRBV2,TGTGCCAGCAGTGAAGCGCGGTTGGGGACTGAAGCTTTCTTT,CASSEARLGTEAFF
TRBD2,TRBJ2-5,.,TRBV5-6,TGTGCCAGCAGCTCCAATGGTCGGGAGGGGGAGACCCAGTACTTC,CASSSNGREGETQYF
TRBD2,TRBJ2-3,.,TRBV18,TGTGCCAGCCGACGGCCTAGCGGACCCGGATATGGCACAGATACGCAGTATTTT,CASRRPSGPGYGTDTQYF
.,TRBJ1-4,.,TRBV4-1,TGCGCCAGCAGCCAACCGATTGAAAAACTGTTTTTT,CASSQPIEKLFF
.,TRBJ2-7,.,TRBV7-6,TGTGCCAGCAGCTTAGGCGCGGCCTCCTACGAGCAGTACTTC,CASSLGAASYEQYF
TRBD2,TRBJ2-2,.,TRBV28,TGTGCCAGTACCCCTAGCGGGGTGAACACCGGGGAGCTGTTTTTT,CASTPSGVNTGELFF
TRBD1,TRBJ1-2,.,TRBV19,TGTGCCAGTAGTATCGGGGACAGGAAGATATATGGCTACACCTTC,CASSIGDRKIYGYTF
TRBD2,TRBJ2-3,.,TRBV18,TGTGCCAGCTCACTAAGACTAGCGGCTAGCACAGATACGCAGTATTTT,CASSLRLAASTDTQYF
.,TRBJ1-2,.,TRBV21-1,TGTGCCAGCAGCAAAGGGAATTCACAGGGGGCGATCTACTATGGCTACACCTTC,CASSKGNSQGAIYYGYTF
.,TRBJ2-1,once,TRBV10-3,TGTGCCATCAGGAACAGCACAAGGAATGAGCAGTTCTTC,CAIRNSTRNEQFF
TRBD2,TRBJ2-1,.,TRBV4-1,TGCGCCAGCAGCCCGCTTAGCGGGAGGGTCTACAATGAGCAGTTCTTC,CASSPLSGRVYNEQFF
.,TRBJ2-7,.,TRBV28,TGTGCCAGCAGTGACCGTAGAGAGCAGTACTTC,CASSDRREQYF
.,TRBJ1-5,.,TRBV19,TGTGCCAGTAGTATAGTCGGGGTAGGCAATCAGCCCCAGCATTTT,CASSIVGVGNQPQHF
TRBD2,TRBJ2-1,.,TRBV10-3,TGTGCCATCAGGGCTAGCGGGTCGGCTGAGCAGTTCTTC,CAIRASGSAEQFF
.,TRBJ2-6,.,TRBV7-2,TGTGCCAGCAGCTTAAAAGGGACCTCTGGGGCCAACGTCCTGACTTTC,CASSLKGTSGANVLTF
TRBD2,TRBJ2-1,.,TRBV5-1,TGCGCCAGTCGATTAGCGGGAGTAAGTGATGAGCAGTTCTTC,CASRLAGVSDEQFF
.,TRBJ2-3,.,TRBV5-1,TGCGCCAGCAGCTTGGAGGGAGCAGATACGCAGTATTTT,CASSLEGADTQYF
TRBD2,TRBJ2-7,.,TRBV18,TGTGCCAGCTCACCGACTAGCGGGACAGACGAGCAGTACTTC,CASSPTSGTDEQYF
.,TRBJ2-3,.,TRBV5-6,TGTGCCAGCAGCCTAACACTAGGCGCGCAGTATTTT,CASSLTLGAQYF
.,TRBJ2-6,.,TRBV5-8,TGTGCCAGCAGCTACGGGTACCCCTCTGGGGCCAACGTCCTGACTTTC,CASSYGYPSGANVLTF
.,TRBJ2-7,.,TRBV18,TGTGCCAGCTCACCACAACAGGGTTCCTACGAGCAGTACTTC,CASSPQQGSYEQYF
TRBD1,TRBJ1-3,.,TRBV28,TGTGCCAGCAGTATACCGGGACAGCCCTCTGGAAACACCATATATTTT,CASSIPGQPSGNTIYF
.,TRBJ2-7,.,TRBV5-5,TGTGCCAGCAGCTTGGTTCTTGCGGGGTCCTACGAGCAGTACTTC,CASSLVLAGSYEQYF
TRBD2,TRBJ2-2,.,TRBV15,TGTGCCACCAGCAGAGATCGGGGCCTAGCTAGCGGTGGGGAGCTGTTTTTT,CATSRDRGLASGGELFF
TRBD2,TRBJ2-7,.,TRBV10-3,TGTGCCATCAGTGCCGGCCAGCGGGACTCCTACGAGCAGTACTTC,CAISAGQRDSYEQYF
TRBD2,TRBJ2-1,.,TRBV18,TGTGCCAGCTCGGGGACTAGCGGTGCCTACAATGAGCAGTTCTTC,CASSGTSGAYNEQFF
TRBD1,TRBJ2-7,.,TRBV5-4,TGTGCCAGCAGCCCCACCGGGACAGGGGTTTCCTACGAGCAGTACTTC,CASSPTGTGVSYEQYF
TRBD2,TRBJ2-2,.,TRBV7-7,TGTGCCAGCAGCTCTCTAGCGGGAGGGCCAGCCGGGGAGCTGTTTTTT,CASSSLAGGPAGELFF
TRBD1,TRBJ1-1,once,TRBV5-1,TGCGCCAGCACCGGGACAGGGGGGTCGGTCACTGAAGCTTTCTTT,CASTGTGGSVTEAFF
.,TRBJ2-7,.,TRBV10-3,TGTGCCATCAGGCCCTCCTTAAACTCCTACGAGCAGTACTTC,CAIRPSLNSYEQYF
.,TRBJ2-1,.,TRBV7-2,TGTGCCAGCAGCACGGGTCCTGAGCAGTTCTTC,CASSTGPEQFF
TRBD2,TRBJ2-2,.,TRBV11-3,TGTGCCAGCAGCCCCATCTCGCTAGCGGATGACACCGGGGAGCTGTTTTTT,CASSPISLADDTGELFF
TRBD1,TRBJ2-2,.,TRBV5-1,TGCGCCAGCAAAAAGGGGGCCACGGGCACCGGGGAGCTGTTTTTT,CASKKGATGTGELFF
TRBD2,TRBJ2-7,.,TRBV28,TGTGCCAGCAGTTCCGAGACTAGCGGAATACTCTACGAGCAGTACTTC,CASSSETSGILYEQYF
.,TRBJ2-2,.,TRBV27,TGTGCCAGCAGGGTCGGAGCGGTAGCGCTCACCGGGGAGCTGTTTTTT,CASRVGAVALTGELFF
TRBD1,TRBJ1-2,.,TRBV27,TGTGCCAGCAGTTTAGACAGGGTTACTGGCTACACCTTC,CASSLDRVTGYTF